This T cell receptor (beta chain) appears in the sequencing data of a study of CXCR3-negative and CXCR3-positive naive CD8 T cells. Per germline, CDR1 SQVTM and CDR2 ANQGSEA. This CDR3 spans 13 amino acids. With UMI labels, 5' RACE was used to prepare the TRB cDNA libraries. After re-calling the 5' RACE reads, TCRdb lists one entry per CDR3 protein, DNA absent. The table for this sample gives 150,000 or so distinct CDR3 sequences. The chain combines TRBV29-1 with TRBJ2-7; TCRdb returns TRBD1, unconfirmable since there is no DNA. The receptor was derived from a human donor in good health. Some clones in this sample may be carry-over from other donors' samples. Sequences were obtained from naive CXCR3- CD8+ T cells from blood. Specified subset: CD45RO-CCR7+CD27+CD95- naive CD8+ T cells lacking CXCR3 (TNR3-). The CDR3 spells CSVVAGSSYEQYF.